Here is one T cell receptor beta chain with its context. As yet, its antigen is unknown. The V segment lost 7 bases and the J segment 6 bases; nucleotides outside the gene matches: 8. The CDR3 consists of 13 residues. Using immunoSEQ multiplex PCR, the repertoire was profiled, and TCRdb retains in-frame clones only, with some absent. The data show around 30,000 clones, approximately 93% seen once. This entry is derived from a study of T cell responses to AZD1222 COVID-19 vaccine. General study results and limits: It should be noted that donors were predominantly white British and more often female, and clonal diversity was possibly underestimated.

This TCR was recovered from an adult in good health. V usage is TRBV12-3 or TRBV12-4 and J usage is TRBJ1-1, with 7 bases fitting TRBD1. Sample: peripheral blood, taken on day 0 of AZD1222 vaccination. In DNA form, the CDR3 reads TGTGCCAGCAACAGCAGGGGGTCCGCTGAAGCTTTCTTT. It translates to CASNSRGSAEAFF.